Listed here are 7 T cell receptor beta chains from one sample, sequenced in a study of CD8 T cells in Susac syndrome. Random hexamers were used to reverse transcribe an amount of roughly 0.5 to 1 ug RNA. TCRdb reprocessed the immunoSEQ multiplex PCR reads via MiXCR and lists one record per CDR3 protein. The data show approximately 120,000 distinct CDR3 sequences, around nine tenths seen once. The material sequenced was CD8+ T cells from PBMCs. The receptors here all came from a human donor with multiple sclerosis.

The chain carries TRBV4-3 and TRBJ2-1; D is undetermined. CDR1 and CDR2 from the germline V gene are LGHNA and YSLEER. Trimming removed 1 base from V and 2 bases from J, with 9 bases in between. The CDR3 contains 15 residues. The CDR3 bases are TGCGCCAGCAGCCAAGCCGGGTCCCCCTACAATGAGCAGTTCTTC. This encodes CASSQAGSPYNEQFF.

The chain recombines TRBV10-3 with TRBJ2-7; TRBD2 matches 8 bases. This CDR3 has 15 residues. Germline V CDR1 and CDR2: ENHRY, SYGVKD. Trimming took 0 bases from V and 4 from J; bases not matched to a gene: 5. Here the CDR3 DNA reads TGTGCCATCAGTGAGTCGAGCGGGAGTTCTTACGAGCAGTACTTC. This sequence encodes CAISESSGSSYEQYF.

V gene TRBV19 combines with J gene TRBJ2-3, with 8 positions matching TRBD2. Germline CDR1 and CDR2: LNHDA and SQIVND (reference sequence). This CDR3 is 17 amino acids long. The trim removed 1 base at V and 2 bases at J, leaving 8 bases unmatched. DNA of the CDR3: TGTGCCAGTAGTATAGGAGATAGCGGGACCCACACAGATACGCAGTATTTT. It yields the protein CASSIGDSGTHTDTQYF.

The V and J genes are TRBV20-1 and TRBJ1-1, with D perhaps TRBD1 (5 bases). Deletions cut 0 bases from V and 1 base from J, with 15 bases between. The germline V gene has CDR1 DFQATT and CDR2 SNEGSKA (reference sequence). This CDR3 comprises 16 residues. The CDR3 coding sequence is TGCAGTGCTAGAGAGAGGGAGTATAGGGGGAACACTGAAGCTTTCTTT. Translation: CSAREREYRGNTEAFF.

This chain links TRBV20-1 with TRBJ2-7; 7 nucleotides agree with TRBD2. The CDR3 is 14 residues long. Germline lookup yields CDR1 DFQATT and CDR2 SNEGSKA (reference sequence). After removal of 3 bases from V and 4 bases from J, the junction contained 9 bases not matched to a gene. This CDR3 is CSARGRREPYEQYF. In DNA, the CDR3 is TGCAGTGCTAGGGGCCGGCGGGAGCCTTACGAGCAGTACTTC.

The chain combines TRBV19 with TRBJ2-7, with TRBD2 identical over 9 bases. J was trimmed by 3 bases and V by 3 bases; bases with no gene match: 3. CDR1 and CDR2 from the germline V gene are LNHDA and SQIVND (reference sequence). CDR3 length equals 14 residues. The CDR3 sequence: CASSMSSGSYEQYF. The CDR3 nucleotides are TGTGCCAGTAGTATGAGTAGCGGGAGCTACGAGCAGTACTTC.

The chain joins TRBV7-3 to TRBJ1-1; TRBD1 aligns across 8 bases. This CDR3 has 14 amino acids. Germline V gives CDR1 SGHTA, CDR2 FQGTGA. J lost 5 bases, V lost 3 bases, and 5 bases had no gene match. The CDR3 bases are TGTGCCAGCAGCTTCACAGGGGGAGGAACTGAAGCTTTCTTT. This translates into CASSFTGGGTEAFF.